The 26 T cell receptor beta chains below come from one sample, sequenced in a study of neurological immune-mediated disorders. Regarding time point: longitudinal time-point 3. TCRdb used MiXCR to reprocess the 5' RACE reads, holding one entry per CDR3 protein. The sample lists roughly 100,000 distinct CDR3 sequences, 10% to 13% seen once, with approximately 3.3% in the top ten. Sequencing was performed on PBMCs. Source of these receptors: a female donor with HTLV-1-associated myelopathy (HAM/TSP).

This clonotype was detected a few times. The V gene is TRBV20-1, the J gene TRBJ2-3; possible D gene TRBD2, 6 bases. Trimming took 5 bases from V and 0 from J, leaving 12 bases between them. Germline-derived CDR1 and CDR2 are DFQATT and SNEGSKA (reference sequence). This CDR3 comprises 14 residues. The CDR3 loop reads CSAVGGQSTDTQYF. CDR3 bases: TGCAGTGCTGTGGGGGGTCAGAGCACAGATACGCAGTATTTT.

This clonotype was picked up many times. This chain links TRBV6-5 with TRBJ1-6; D unclear. The V gene's germline CDR1 is MNHEY and CDR2 SVGAGI. V gave up 4 bases and J gave up 5 bases, with 3 bases separating them. The CDR3 loop spans 12 amino acids. The CDR3 reads CASSSNNSPLHF. The CDR3 DNA is TGTGCCAGCAGTTCGAATAATTCACCCCTCCACTTT.

This clonotype appeared many times. This sequence joins TRBV2 and TRBJ2-3; D remains ambiguous. The V and J ends lost 9 bases and 5 bases respectively, with 18 bases between them. CDR1 SNHLY and CDR2 FYNNEI come from the germline V gene. The CDR3 is 14 residues long. Here the CDR3 DNA reads TGTGCCAGGGCCCCTAGGTCAGGCGGAGATACGCAGTATTTT. This encodes CARAPRSGGDTQYF.

The gene calls are TRBV7-9 and TRBJ1-3, with 7 bases fitting TRBD1. Germline CDR1 reads SEHNR; CDR2 reads FQNEAQ (reference sequence). The CDR3 contains 15 residues. V dropped 1 base and J dropped 0; count of bases not matched to a gene: 0. The CDR3: CASSLGDSSGNTIYF. CDR3 DNA sequence: TGTGCCAGCAGCTTAGGGGACAGCTCTGGAAACACCATATATTTT.

This clonotype appeared a few times. A much larger clone lies a single base off, so this may be a read error. The chain couples TRBV5-1 to TRBJ2-5; 8 nucleotides align to TRBD1. CDR3 length equals 15 residues. Trimming at V came to 4 bases and at J to 9 bases, leaving 14 bases not matched to a gene. CDR1 is SGHRS and CDR2 is YFSETQ in the germline V gene. The CDR3, as DNA: TGCGCCAGCAGCCACGAGGCGGGACAGGAGGAGGCCCAGTACTTC. This codes for CASSHEAGQEEAQYF.

This rearrangement joins TRBV3-1 to TRBJ1-1; D unclear. V shed 0 bases and J shed 8 bases, with 7 bases lying between them. The CDR3 is 12 amino acids. Germline-derived CDR1 and CDR2 are LGHDT and YNNKEL (reference sequence). The CDR3: CASSQDTGEAFF. In nucleotides, the CDR3 is TGTGCCAGCAGCCAAGATACGGGGGAAGCTTTCTTT.

This clonotype was seen repeatedly, ten times or more. The V and J genes are TRBV7-9 and TRBJ1-5; a weak D match, TRBD1 (5 bases). This CDR3 contains 14 residues. V was clipped by 2 bases and J by 1 base, with 6 bases between them. Germline V gene sequence: CDR1 SEHNR, CDR2 FQNEAQ (reference sequence). CDR3 bases: TGTGCCAGCAGCTTATGGGACAGCAATCAGCCCCAGCATTTT. Amino acid sequence: CASSLWDSNQPQHF.

This clonotype was recorded a few times. The rearrangement joins TRBV9 to TRBJ2-1, with 8 bases matching TRBD1. Losses at the gene ends were 4 bases for V and 8 bases for J; bases not matched to a gene: 8. The V gene's germline CDR1 is SGDLS and CDR2 YYNGEE. The length of the CDR3 is 14 residues. This CDR3 is CASSLQGAWDEQFF. The CDR3 coding sequence is TGTGCCAGCAGCCTTCAGGGGGCCTGGGATGAGCAGTTCTTC.

This clonotype was seen ten or more times. V gene TRBV20-1 combines with J gene TRBJ2-3, with 13 positions matching TRBD2. After removal of 4 bases from V and 2 bases from J, the junction contained 18 bases not matched to a gene. The length of the CDR3 is 20 residues. Germline V gene data show CDR1 as DFQATT and CDR2 as SNEGSKA (reference sequence). The CDR3, as DNA: TGCAGTGCTATCCCTAGTTGGACTAGCGGGGGCCAAATCCCCACAGATACGCAGTATTTT. The encoded protein is CSAIPSWTSGGQIPTDTQYF.

This clonotype was seen ten or more times. The V call is TRBV7-6, the J call TRBJ2-7; D not resolved. Germline CDR1 reads SGHVS; CDR2 reads FNYEAQ. The V and J ends lost 1 base and 0 bases respectively, with 10 bases between them. The length of the CDR3 is 15 residues. The CDR3 sequence is CASSLDPSSSYEQYF. CDR3 nucleotides: TGTGCCAGCAGCTTAGATCCCTCGAGCTCCTACGAGCAGTACTTC.

This clonotype was found many times. The genes are TRBV29-1 and TRBJ2-7; 7 bases are shared with TRBD1. The ends lost 0 bases at V and 4 bases at J; junction bases unmatched: 6. The CDR3 extends over 14 amino acids. CDR1 and CDR2 from the germline V gene are SQVTM and ANQGSEA. This chain's CDR3 is CSVEEPGQIYEQYF. The CDR3 nucleotides read TGCAGCGTTGAAGAACCGGGACAGATATACGAGCAGTACTTC.

This clonotype turned up a few times. The chain has TRBV7-9 and TRBJ1-2; 7 bases are a match to TRBD1. This CDR3 spans 13 amino acids. Per the germline V gene, CDR1 is SEHNR and CDR2 is FQNEAQ (reference sequence). V trimming: 7 bases; J trimming: 4 bases; junction bases outside the gene matches: 6. The CDR3 bases are TGTGCCAGCAACAAATGGGACAGCTATGGCTACACCTTC. It encodes CASNKWDSYGYTF.

There are many counts of this clonotype. The chain recombines TRBV5-1 with TRBJ2-4; no definite D call. The CDR3 extends over 15 amino acids. The germline V gene encodes CDR1 SGHRS and CDR2 YFSETQ. Trimming cost V 0 bases and J 1 base, with 8 bases left between them. CDR3 in amino acids: CASSLVSGAKNIQYF. For the CDR3, the DNA is TGCGCCAGCAGCTTGGTATCCGGGGCCAAAAACATTCAGTACTTC.

This clonotype was counted many times. The chain recombines TRBV10-2 with TRBJ1-1; tentatively, D is TRBD1 (5 bases). V was shortened by 3 bases and J by 3 bases, with 14 bases between the two germline ends. The CDR3 runs to 15 residues. CDR1 WSHSY and CDR2 SAAADI come from the germline V gene. DNA of the CDR3: TGCGCCAGCAGTGATGGCCACGGAGGGGACACTGAAGCTTTCTTT. It codes for CASSDGHGGDTEAFF.

This clonotype has more than one count but fewer than ten. The chain couples TRBV29-1 to TRBJ1-1; no clear D gene. The CDR3 extends over 13 amino acids. V shed 6 bases and J shed 0 bases, with 11 bases lying between them. CDR1 and CDR2 (germline): SQVTM, ANQGSEA. The CDR3 sequence is CSVDKSMNTEAFF. Written as DNA, the CDR3 is TGCAGCGTAGACAAGTCCATGAACACTGAAGCTTTCTTT.

This clonotype was seen many times. CDR3 nucleotides: TGTGCCAGCAGCCGGGGGCCTCGAAACATTCAGTACTTC. Its translation: CASSRGPRNIQYF. The chain has TRBV14 and TRBJ2-4; weak D call: TRBD1 (6 bases). V lost 4 bases and J 6 bases, leaving 10 bases between the germline ends. The germline CDR1 and CDR2 sequences are SGHDN and FVKESK. This CDR3 region has 13 residues. Variable domain in full (rest from reference TRBV14 and TRBJ2-4): EAGVTQFPSHSVIEKGQTVTLRCDPISGHDNLYWYRRVMGKEIKFLLHFVKESKQDESGMPNNRFLAERTGGTYSTLKVQPAELEDSGVYFCASSRGPRNIQYFGAGTRLSVL.

The chain is built from TRBV11-2 and TRBJ2-1; 10 bases agree with TRBD2. This CDR3 contains 16 residues. With V trimmed by 0 bases and J by 3 bases, 2 bases remained unmatched. The germline CDR1 and CDR2 sequences are SGHAT and FQNNGV. Here the CDR3 DNA reads TGTGCCAGCAGCTTAGAACCTAGCGGGGGCTACAATGAGCAGTTCTTC. It encodes CASSLEPSGGYNEQFF.

This clonotype was detected many times. The chain links TRBV2 to TRBJ1-1; no firm D call. V dropped 7 bases and J dropped 2 bases, with 11 bases sitting between them. Germline V CDR1 and CDR2: SNHLY, FYNNEI. The CDR3 length is 13 residues. The DNA for the CDR3 is TGTGCCAGCAAGGCCGATCTTAACACTGAAGCTTTCTTT. Translated: CASKADLNTEAFF.

This clonotype was detected ten times or more. The CDR3 bases are TGCGCCAGCAGCGGAGCGGGCAATCAGCCCCAGCATTTT. Amino acids: CASSGAGNQPQHF. The rearrangement links TRBV5-1 to TRBJ1-5; no reliable D call. V gave up 4 bases and J gave up 2 bases, with 7 bases separating them. This CDR3 is built from 13 residues. Germline assignment: CDR1 SGHRS and CDR2 YFSETQ.

This clonotype has a count of ten or more. The gene calls are TRBV5-1 and TRBJ2-5; TRBD2 is a possible D gene (5 bases). Trimming removed 7 bases at V and 5 bases at J, with 12 bases between. CDR1 is SGHRS and CDR2 is YFSETQ in the germline V gene. The length of the CDR3 is 12 residues. The CDR3 region is CASGNPGETQYF. CDR3 bases: TGCGCCAGCGGAAATCCGGGGGAGACCCAGTACTTC.

A note on this clonotype: One base away lies a much larger clone, so this may be a sequencing read error. The chain couples TRBV9 to TRBJ2-6, with D perhaps matching TRBD2 (5 bases). Trimming left V 4 bases short and J 0 bases short, with 17 bases between. The CDR3 extends over 18 amino acids. In germline, CDR1 is SGDLS, CDR2 YYNGEE. Here the CDR3 DNA reads TGTGCCAGCAGCTTACAAGCGGTGGGATACTCTGGGGCCAACGTCCTGACTTTC. Residues: CASSLQAVGYSGANVLTF.

In regard to this clonotype: A much larger clone is a single base away; this may be a read error. The J gene is TRBJ2-1, the V gene TRBV5-8; the D is unclear. CDR3 length: 12 amino acids. Germline V gives CDR1 SGHTS, CDR2 YDEGEE. CDR3 sequence reads: CASSLKYNDQFF. In nucleotides, the CDR3 is TGTGCCAGCAGCTTAAAATACAATGATCAGTTCTTC.

This clonotype has at least ten counts. The CDR3 is CASSQDRLAKNIQYF. The CDR3 bases are TGTGCCAGCAGCCAGGACAGGCTAGCCAAAAACATTCAGTACTTC. This chain connects TRBV7-9 to TRBJ2-4; 7 positions agree with TRBD1. Germline CDR1 and CDR2: SEHNR and FQNEAQ (reference sequence). V lost 5 bases to trimming and J lost 0 bases; unmatched junction nucleotides: 4. The CDR3 consists of 15 residues.

In this sample, this clonotype turned up many times. The chain combines TRBV27 with TRBJ2-7, with D possibly being TRBD1 or TRBD2 (5 bases each). The CDR3 loop spans 13 amino acids. Per the germline V gene, CDR1 is MNHEY and CDR2 is SMNVEV (reference sequence). Trimming pared 3 bases from V and 6 bases from J, leaving 12 bases between. CDR3 amino acids: CASSLRGSREQYF. The CDR3, as DNA: TGTGCCAGCAGTTTGAGGGGCTCTCGCGAGCAGTACTTC.

The chain combines TRBV5-6 with TRBJ2-7; the match to TRBD1 covers 7 bases. The germline V gene encodes CDR1 SGHDT and CDR2 YYEEEE. J gave up 6 bases and V 1 base, and 16 bases lay outside the gene matches. The CDR3 is 17 residues long. This CDR3 is CASSLRGGGLFQREQYF. The CDR3 nucleotides read TGTGCCAGCAGCTTGAGAGGGGGCGGCCTTTTTCAGCGCGAGCAGTACTTC. Full variable domain (rest looked up from reference TRBV5-6 and TRBJ2-7): DAGVTQSPTHLIKTRGQQVTLRCSPKSGHDTVSWYQQALGQGPQFIFQYYEEEERQRGNFPDRFSGHQFPNYSSELNVNALLLGDSALYLCASSLRGGGLFQREQYFGPGTRLTVT.

This clonotype has a handful of counts. The V gene is TRBV28, the J gene TRBJ2-7; D tentatively fits TRBD1 or TRBD2 (5 bases each). V shed 4 bases and J shed 3 bases, with 13 bases lying between them. The CDR3 length is 14 residues. Per the germline V gene, CDR1 is MDHEN and CDR2 is SYDVKM. CDR3 protein: CASSSPGLYYEQYF. CDR3 nucleotides: TGTGCCAGCAGTTCACCGGGGCTCTACTACGAGCAGTACTTC.